The clone carrying this TCR beta chain was found a few times. The data are from a study of blood T cell repertoires in COVID-19. Whole-study context: The cDNA or gDNA used as material had been derived from T cells, B-cell-depleted T cells, or PBMCs.

The CDR3 extends over 16 amino acids. V lost 3 bases, J lost 0 bases, and 9 bases lay in between. Germline-derived CDR1 and CDR2 are SNHLY and FYNNEI. Sequencing was performed with immunoSEQ multiplex PCR; in TCRdb, only in-frame clones are kept and a portion is missing. The sample consists of 150,000 to 200,000 clones, roughly 86% of them appearing once. The chain links TRBV2 to TRBJ1-6; no clear D. Sequencing used peripheral blood. The sequence derives from a man aged 65 to 79 with acute or convalescent COVID-19. The CDR3 sequence is CASSDSEGSYNSPLHF. CDR3 sequence (DNA): TGTGCCAGCAGTGACAGCGAGGGCTCCTATAATTCACCCCTCCACTTT.